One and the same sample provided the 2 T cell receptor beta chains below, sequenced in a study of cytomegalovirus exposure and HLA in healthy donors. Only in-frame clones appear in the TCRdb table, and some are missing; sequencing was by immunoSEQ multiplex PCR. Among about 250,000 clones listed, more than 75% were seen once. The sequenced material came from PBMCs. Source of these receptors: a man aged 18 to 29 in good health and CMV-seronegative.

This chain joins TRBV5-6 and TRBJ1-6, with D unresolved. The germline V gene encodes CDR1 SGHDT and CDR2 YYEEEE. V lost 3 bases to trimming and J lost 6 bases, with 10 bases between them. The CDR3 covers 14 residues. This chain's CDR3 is CASSSRHSNSPLHF. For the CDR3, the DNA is TGTGCCAGCAGCTCCAGACATTCTAATTCACCCCTCCACTTT.

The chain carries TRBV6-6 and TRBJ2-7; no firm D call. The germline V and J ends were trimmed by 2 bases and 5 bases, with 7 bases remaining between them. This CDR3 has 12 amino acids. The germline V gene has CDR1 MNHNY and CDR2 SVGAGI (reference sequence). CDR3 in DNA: TGTGCCAGCAGTTACCTGGAGAACGAGCAGTACTTC. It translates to CASSYLENEQYF.